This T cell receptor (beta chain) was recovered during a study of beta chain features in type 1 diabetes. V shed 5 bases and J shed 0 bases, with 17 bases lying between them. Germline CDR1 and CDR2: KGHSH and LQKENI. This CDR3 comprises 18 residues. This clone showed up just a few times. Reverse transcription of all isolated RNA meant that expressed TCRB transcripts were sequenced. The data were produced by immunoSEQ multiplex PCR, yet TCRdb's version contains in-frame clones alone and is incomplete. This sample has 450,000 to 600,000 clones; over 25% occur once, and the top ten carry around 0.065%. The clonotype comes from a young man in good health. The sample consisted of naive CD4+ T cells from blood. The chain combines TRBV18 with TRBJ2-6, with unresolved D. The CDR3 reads CASSSNTPSSSGANVLTF. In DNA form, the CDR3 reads TGTGCCAGCTCATCCAACACTCCTTCCAGCTCTGGGGCCAACGTCCTGACTTTC.